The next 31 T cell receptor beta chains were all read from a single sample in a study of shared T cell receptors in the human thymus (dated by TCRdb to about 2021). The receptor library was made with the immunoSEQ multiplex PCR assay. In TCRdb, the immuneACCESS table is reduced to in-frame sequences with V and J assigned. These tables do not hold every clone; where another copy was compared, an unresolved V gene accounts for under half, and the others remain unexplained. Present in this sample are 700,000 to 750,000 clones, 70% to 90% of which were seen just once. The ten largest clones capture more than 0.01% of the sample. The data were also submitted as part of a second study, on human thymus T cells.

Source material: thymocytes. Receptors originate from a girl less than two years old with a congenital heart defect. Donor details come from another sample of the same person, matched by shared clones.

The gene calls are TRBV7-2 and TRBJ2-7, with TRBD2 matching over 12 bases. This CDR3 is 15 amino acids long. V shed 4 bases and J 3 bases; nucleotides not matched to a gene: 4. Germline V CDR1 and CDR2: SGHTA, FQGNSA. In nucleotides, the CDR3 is TGTGCCAGCAGCTCTAGCGGGGGGGGATTCTACGAGCAGTACTTC. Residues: CASSSSGGGFYEQYF. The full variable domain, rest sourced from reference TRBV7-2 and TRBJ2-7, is GAGVSQSPSNKVTEKGKDVELRCDPISGHTALYWYRQSLGQGLEFLIYFQGNSAPDKSGLPSDRFSAERTGGSVSTLTIQRTQQEDSAVYLCASSSSGGGFYEQYFGPGTRLTVT.

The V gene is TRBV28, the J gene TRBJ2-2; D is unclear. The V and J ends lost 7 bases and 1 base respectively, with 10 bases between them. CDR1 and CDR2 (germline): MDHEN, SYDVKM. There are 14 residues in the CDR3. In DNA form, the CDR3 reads TGTGCCAGCAAGGAGAGGAAGAACACCGGGGAGCTGTTTTTT. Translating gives CASKERKNTGELFF.

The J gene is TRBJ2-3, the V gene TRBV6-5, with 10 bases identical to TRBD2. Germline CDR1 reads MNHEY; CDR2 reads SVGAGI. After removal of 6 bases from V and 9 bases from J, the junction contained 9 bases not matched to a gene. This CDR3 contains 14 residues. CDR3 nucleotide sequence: TGTGCCAGCAGGGCTAGCGGGGGCCGTGGGACGCAGTATTTT. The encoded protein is CASRASGGRGTQYF.

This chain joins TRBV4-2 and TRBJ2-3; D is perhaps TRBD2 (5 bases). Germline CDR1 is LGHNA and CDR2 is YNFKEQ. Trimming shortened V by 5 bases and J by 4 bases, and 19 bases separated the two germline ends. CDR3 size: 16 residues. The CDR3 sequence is CASSLAASDGADTQYF. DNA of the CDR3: TGTGCCAGCAGCTTGGCGGCTTCTGACGGGGCAGATACGCAGTATTTT.

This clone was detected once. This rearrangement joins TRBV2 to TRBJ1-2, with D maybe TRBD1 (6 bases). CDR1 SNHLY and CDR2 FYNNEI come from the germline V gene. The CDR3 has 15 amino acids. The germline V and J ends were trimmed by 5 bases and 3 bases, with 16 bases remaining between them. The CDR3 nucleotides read TGTGCCAGCAGTATTCGACAGGAACTATACTATGGCTACACCTTC. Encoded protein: CASSIRQELYYGYTF.

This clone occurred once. The CDR3 spells CTSSADRGSNQPQHF. CDR3 DNA: TGCACCAGCAGCGCGGACAGGGGTAGCAATCAGCCCCAGCATTTT. This chain links TRBV1 with TRBJ1-5; whether TRBD1, the table's D call, matches the DNA was not checked. TRBV1 has pseudogene status. The CDR3 runs 15 residues.

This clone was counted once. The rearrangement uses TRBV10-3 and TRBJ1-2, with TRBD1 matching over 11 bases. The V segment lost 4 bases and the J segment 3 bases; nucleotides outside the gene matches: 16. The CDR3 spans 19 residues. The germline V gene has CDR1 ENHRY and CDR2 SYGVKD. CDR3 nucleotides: TGTGCCATCAGTGCGGGGTCAATGGACAGGGGGCTTCTTGACTATGGCTACACCTTC. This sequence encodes CAISAGSMDRGLLDYGYTF.

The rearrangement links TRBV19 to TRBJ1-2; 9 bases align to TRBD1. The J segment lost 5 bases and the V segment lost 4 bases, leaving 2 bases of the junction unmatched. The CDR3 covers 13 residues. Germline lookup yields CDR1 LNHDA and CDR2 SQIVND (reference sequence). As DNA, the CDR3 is TGTGCCAGTAGTACCGGGACAGGGTATGGCTACACCTTC. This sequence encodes CASSTGTGYGYTF. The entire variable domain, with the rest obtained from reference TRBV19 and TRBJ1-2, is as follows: DGGITQSPKYLFRKEGQNVTLSCEQNLNHDAMYWYRQDPGQGLRLIYYSQIVNDFQKGDIAEGYSVSREKKESFPLTVTSAQKNPTAFYLCASSTGTGYGYTFGSGTRLTVV.

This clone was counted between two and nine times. The CDR3 loop reads CASSGRDNRPMNTEAFF. CDR3 nucleotides: TGTGCCAGCAGTGGACGGGACAACCGCCCCATGAACACTGAAGCTTTCTTT. This chain links TRBV6-1 with TRBJ1-1; a possible D gene is TRBD1 (6 bases). The CDR3 has 17 residues. The V gene lost 4 bases and the J gene lost 0 bases, with 18 bases spanning the gap. Per germline, CDR1 MNHNS and CDR2 SASEGT.

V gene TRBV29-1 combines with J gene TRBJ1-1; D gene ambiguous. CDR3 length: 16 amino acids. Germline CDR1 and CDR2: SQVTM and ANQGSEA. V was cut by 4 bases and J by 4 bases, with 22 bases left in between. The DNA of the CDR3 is TGCAGCGTTGCTCCGGTCCCCATGGGCCGGGGCACTGAAGCTTTCTTT. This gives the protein CSVAPVPMGRGTEAFF.

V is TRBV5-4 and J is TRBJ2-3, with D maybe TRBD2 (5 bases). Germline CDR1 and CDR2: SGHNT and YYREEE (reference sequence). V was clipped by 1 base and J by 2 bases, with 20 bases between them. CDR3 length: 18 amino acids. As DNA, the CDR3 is TGTGCCAGCAGCTTGTCGTACCGTGGGGAGACGTACACAGATACGCAGTATTTT. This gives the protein CASSLSYRGETYTDTQYF.

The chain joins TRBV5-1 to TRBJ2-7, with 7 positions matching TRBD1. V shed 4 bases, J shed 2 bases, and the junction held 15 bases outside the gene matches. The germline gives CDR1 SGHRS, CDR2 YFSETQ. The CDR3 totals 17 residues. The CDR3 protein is CASSPARVGTDPYEQYF. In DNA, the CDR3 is TGCGCCAGCAGCCCGGCTCGGGTCGGGACAGACCCCTACGAGCAGTACTTC.

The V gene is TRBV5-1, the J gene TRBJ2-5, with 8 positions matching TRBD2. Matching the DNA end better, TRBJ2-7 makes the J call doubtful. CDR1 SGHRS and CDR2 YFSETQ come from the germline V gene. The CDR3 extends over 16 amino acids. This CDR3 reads CASSLSCRGGDGEQYF. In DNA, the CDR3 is TGCGCCAGCAGCTTGTCTTGTCGGGGGGGGGACGGCGAGCAGTACTTC.

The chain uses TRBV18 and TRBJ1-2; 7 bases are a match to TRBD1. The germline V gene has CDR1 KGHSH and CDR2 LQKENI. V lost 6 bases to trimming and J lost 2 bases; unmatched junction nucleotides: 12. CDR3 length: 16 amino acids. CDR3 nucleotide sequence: TGTGCCAGCTCCCTTGCCCGGGACAGCTTAAACTATGGCTACACCTTC. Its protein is CASSLARDSLNYGYTF.

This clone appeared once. This CDR3 is CASSPHRGDTNTEAFF. CDR3 sequence (DNA): TGTGCCAGCAGTCCCCACAGGGGGGACACGAACACTGAAGCTTTCTTT. The rearrangement uses TRBV28 and TRBJ1-1, with 8 bases matching TRBD1. CDR1 and CDR2 (germline): MDHEN, SYDVKM. The V segment lost 5 bases and the J segment 1 base; nucleotides outside the gene matches: 9. The CDR3 has 16 residues.

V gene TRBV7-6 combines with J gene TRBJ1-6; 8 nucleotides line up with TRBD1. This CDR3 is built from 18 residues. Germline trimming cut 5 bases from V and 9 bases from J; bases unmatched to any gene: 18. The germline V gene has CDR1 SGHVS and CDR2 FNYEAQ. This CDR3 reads CASSQDRDWIRTASPLHF. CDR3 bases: TGTGCCAGCAGCCAGGACAGGGATTGGATTAGGACGGCTTCACCCCTCCACTTT.

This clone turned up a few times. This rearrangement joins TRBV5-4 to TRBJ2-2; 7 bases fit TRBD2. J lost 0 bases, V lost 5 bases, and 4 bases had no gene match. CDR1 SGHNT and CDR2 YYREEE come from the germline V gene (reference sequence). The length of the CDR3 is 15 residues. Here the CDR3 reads CASSTGGANTGELFF. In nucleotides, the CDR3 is TGTGCCAGCAGTACGGGGGGAGCGAACACCGGGGAGCTGTTTTTT.

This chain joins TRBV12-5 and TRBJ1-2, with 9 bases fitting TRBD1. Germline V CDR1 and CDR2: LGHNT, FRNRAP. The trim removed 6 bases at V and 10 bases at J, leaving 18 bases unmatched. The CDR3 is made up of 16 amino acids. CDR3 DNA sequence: TGTGCTAGTGGCCCACTCACGGGACAGGGAAATAGAGCCTACACCTTC. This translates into CASGPLTGQGNRAYTF.

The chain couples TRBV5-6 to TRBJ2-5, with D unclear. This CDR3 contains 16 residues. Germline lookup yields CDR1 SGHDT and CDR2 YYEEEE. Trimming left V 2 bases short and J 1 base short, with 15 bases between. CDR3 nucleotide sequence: TGTGCCAGCAGCTTCTGTCCAGGTCCGTCCCAAGAGACCCAGTACTTC. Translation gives CASSFCPGPSQETQYF.

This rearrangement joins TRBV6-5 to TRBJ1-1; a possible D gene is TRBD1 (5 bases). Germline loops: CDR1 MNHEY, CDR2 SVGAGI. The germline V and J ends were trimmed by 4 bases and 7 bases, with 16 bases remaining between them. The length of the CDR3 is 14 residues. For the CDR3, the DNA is TGTGCCAGCAGTTCCCGGTGGAGGGGTTGTGAAGCTTTCTTT. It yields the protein CASSSRWRGCEAFF.

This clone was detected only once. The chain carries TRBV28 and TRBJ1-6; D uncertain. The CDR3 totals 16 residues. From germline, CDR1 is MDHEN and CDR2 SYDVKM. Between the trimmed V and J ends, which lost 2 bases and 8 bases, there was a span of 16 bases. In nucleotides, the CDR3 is TGTGCCAGCAGTTTAAGGCCTGCAGGCTACGATTCACCCCTCCACTTT. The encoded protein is CASSLRPAGYDSPLHF.

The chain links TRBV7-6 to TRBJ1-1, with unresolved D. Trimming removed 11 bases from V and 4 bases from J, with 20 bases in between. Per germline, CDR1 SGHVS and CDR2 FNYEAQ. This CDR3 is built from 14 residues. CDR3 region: CAGSSRYRFTEAFF. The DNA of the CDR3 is TGTGCCGGGAGCAGTCGGTATCGCTTCACTGAAGCTTTCTTT. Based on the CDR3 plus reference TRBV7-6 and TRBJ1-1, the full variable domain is GAGVSQSPRYKVTKRGQDVALRCDPISGHVSLYWYRQALGQGPEFLTYFNYEAQQDKSGLPNDRFSAERPEGSISTLTIQRTEQRDSAMYRCAGSSRYRFTEAFFGQGTRLTVV.

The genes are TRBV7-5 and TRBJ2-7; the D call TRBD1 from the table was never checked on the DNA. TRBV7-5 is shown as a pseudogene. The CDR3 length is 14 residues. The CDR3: CARSSPGQGYEQYF. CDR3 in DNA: TGTGCCAGAAGCTCGCCGGGACAGGGTTACGAGCAGTACTTC.

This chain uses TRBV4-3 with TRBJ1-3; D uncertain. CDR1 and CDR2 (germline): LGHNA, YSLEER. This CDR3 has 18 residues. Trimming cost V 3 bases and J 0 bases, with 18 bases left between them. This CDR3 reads CASSQLPQSPVSGNTIYF. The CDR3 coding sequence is TGCGCCAGCAGCCAGCTACCACAGAGCCCTGTCTCTGGAAACACCATATATTTT.

CDR3 sequence (DNA): TGTGCCAGCAGTTTCGTACAGGGAGGGTTTGGAAGAAACACCATATATTTT. It codes for CASSFVQGGFGRNTIYF. The chain uses TRBV28 and TRBJ1-3; D is perhaps TRBD1 (6 bases). Germline lookup yields CDR1 MDHEN and CDR2 SYDVKM. V was clipped by 3 bases and J by 5 bases, with 20 bases between them. The CDR3 loop spans 17 amino acids.

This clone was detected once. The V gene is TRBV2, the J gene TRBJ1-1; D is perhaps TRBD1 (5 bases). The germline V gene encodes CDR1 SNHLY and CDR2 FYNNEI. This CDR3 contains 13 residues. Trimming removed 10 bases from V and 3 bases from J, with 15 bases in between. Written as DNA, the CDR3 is TGTGCCACGGGGGGGACGAAGGACACTGAAGCTTTCTTT. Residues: CATGGTKDTEAFF.

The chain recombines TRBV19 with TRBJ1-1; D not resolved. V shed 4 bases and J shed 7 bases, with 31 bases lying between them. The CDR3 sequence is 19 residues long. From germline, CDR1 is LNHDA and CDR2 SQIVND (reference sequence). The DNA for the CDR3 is TGTGCCAGTAGTAGTCAAAACCCTCCAGCGGACCCATACCACTATGAAGCTTTCTTT. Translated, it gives CASSSQNPPADPYHYEAFF.

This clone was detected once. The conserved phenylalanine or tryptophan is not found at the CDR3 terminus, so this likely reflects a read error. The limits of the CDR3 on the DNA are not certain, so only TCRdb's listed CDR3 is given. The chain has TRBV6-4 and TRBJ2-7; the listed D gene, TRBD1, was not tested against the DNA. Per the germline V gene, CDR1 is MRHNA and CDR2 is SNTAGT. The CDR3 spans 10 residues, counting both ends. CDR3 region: CASLRDRWAS.

The CDR3 reads CAISDQGAAEAFF. CDR3 bases: TGTGCCATCAGTGACCAGGGGGCGGCTGAAGCTTTCTTT. The V gene is TRBV10-3, the J gene TRBJ1-1; 8 bases map to TRBD1. V dropped 3 bases and J dropped 6; count of bases not matched to a gene: 3. Per germline, CDR1 ENHRY and CDR2 SYGVKD. The CDR3 sequence is 13 residues long.

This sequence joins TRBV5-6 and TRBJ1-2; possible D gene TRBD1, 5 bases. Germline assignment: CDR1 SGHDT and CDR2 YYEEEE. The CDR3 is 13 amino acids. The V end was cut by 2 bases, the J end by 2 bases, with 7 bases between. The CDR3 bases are TGTGCCAGCAGCTTACGACAGAACTATGGCTACACCTTC. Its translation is CASSLRQNYGYTF.

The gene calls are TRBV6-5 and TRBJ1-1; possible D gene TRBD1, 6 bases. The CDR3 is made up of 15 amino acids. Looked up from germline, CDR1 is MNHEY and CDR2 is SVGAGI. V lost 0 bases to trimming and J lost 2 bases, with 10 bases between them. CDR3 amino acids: CASSYSGAPNTEAFF. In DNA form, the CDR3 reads TGTGCCAGCAGTTACTCGGGGGCGCCCAACACTGAAGCTTTCTTT.